Detailed here is one T cell receptor beta chain. Each CDR3 protein gets one entry after TCRdb re-called the RT-PCR reads with MiXCR. This sample has about 520,000 distinct CDR3 sequences, with about 25% found just once. Germline-derived CDR1 and CDR2 are DFQATT and SNEGSKA (reference sequence). Trimming stripped 0 bases from V and 4 bases from J, with 6 bases between. This CDR3 region has 12 residues. This entry is derived from a study of response to subunit inactivated influenza vaccine. V gene TRBV20-1 combines with J gene TRBJ1-2; D uncertain. The clonotype comes from a man in his fifties or sixties who received an inactivated influenza vaccine. The sequencing used CD4+ T cells sorted from PBMCs, collected 4 to 6 days after vaccination. The CDR3 coding sequence is TGCAGTGCTAGAGATCTGGGCTATGGCTACACCTTC. Amino acid sequence: CSARDLGYGYTF.